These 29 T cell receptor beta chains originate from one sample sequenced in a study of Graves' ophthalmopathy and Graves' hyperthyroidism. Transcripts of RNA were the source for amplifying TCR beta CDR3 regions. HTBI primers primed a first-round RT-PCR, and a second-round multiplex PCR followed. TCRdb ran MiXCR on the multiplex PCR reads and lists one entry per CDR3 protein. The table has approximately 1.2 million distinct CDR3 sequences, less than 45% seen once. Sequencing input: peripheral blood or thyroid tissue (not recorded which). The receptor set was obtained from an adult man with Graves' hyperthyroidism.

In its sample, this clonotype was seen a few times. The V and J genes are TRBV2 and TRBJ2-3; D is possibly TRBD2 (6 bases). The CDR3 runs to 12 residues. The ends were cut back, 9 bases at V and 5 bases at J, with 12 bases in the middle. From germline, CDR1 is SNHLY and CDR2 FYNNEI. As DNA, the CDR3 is TGTGCCAGTTGGAGGGCCGGAGATACGCAGTATTTT. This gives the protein CASWRAGDTQYF.

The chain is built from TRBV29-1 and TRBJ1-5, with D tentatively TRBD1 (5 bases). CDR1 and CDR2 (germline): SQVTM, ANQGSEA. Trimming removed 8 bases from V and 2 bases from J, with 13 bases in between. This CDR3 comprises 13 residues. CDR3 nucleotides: TGCAGCTTGACGGGACCAGGCAATCAGCCCCAGCATTTT. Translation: CSLTGPGNQPQHF. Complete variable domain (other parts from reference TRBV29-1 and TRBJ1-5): SAVISQKPSRDICQRGTSLTIQCQVDSQVTMMFWYRQQPGQSLTLIATANQGSEATYESGFVIDKFPISRPNLTFSTLTVSNMSPEDSSIYLCSLTGPGNQPQHFGDGTRLSIL.

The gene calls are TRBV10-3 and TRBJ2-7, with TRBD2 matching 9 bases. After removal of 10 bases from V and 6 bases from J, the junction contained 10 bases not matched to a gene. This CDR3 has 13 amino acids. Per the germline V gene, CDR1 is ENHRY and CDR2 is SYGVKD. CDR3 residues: CATSRGGFAEQYF. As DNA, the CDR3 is TGTGCCACTTCGCGGGGGGGATTCGCCGAGCAGTACTTC.

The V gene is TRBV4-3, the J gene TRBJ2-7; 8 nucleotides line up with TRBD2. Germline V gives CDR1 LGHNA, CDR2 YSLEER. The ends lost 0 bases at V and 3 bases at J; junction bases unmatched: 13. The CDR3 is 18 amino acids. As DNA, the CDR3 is TGCGCCAGCAGCCAAGATCCCCCGGGGGCGGGAGGAAGCTACGAGCAGTACTTC. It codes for CASSQDPPGAGGSYEQYF.

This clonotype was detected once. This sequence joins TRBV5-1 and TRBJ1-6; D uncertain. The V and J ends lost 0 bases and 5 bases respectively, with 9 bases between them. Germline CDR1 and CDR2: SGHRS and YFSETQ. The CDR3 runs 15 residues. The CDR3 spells CASSLEGIHNSPLHF. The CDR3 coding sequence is TGCGCCAGCAGCTTGGAAGGAATCCATAATTCACCCCTCCACTTT. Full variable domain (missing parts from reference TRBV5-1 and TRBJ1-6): KAGVTQTPRYLIKTRGQQVTLSCSPISGHRSVSWYQQTPGQGLQFLFEYFSETQRNKGNFPGRFSGRQFSNSRSEMNVSTLELGDSALYLCASSLEGIHNSPLHFGNGTRLTVT.

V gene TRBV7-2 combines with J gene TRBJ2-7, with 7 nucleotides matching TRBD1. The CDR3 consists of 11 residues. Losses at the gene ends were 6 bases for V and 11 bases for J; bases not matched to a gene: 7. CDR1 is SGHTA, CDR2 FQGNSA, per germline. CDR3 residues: CASSPTTGEYF. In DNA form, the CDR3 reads TGTGCCAGCAGTCCTACTACAGGGGAGTACTTC.

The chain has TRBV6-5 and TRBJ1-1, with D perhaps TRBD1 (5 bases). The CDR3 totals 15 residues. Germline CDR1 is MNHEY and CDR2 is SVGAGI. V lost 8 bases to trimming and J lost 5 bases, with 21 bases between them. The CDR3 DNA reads TGTGCCAGCTCCCGAAACCCCGGGACGGAGACTGAAGCTTTCTTT. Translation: CASSRNPGTETEAFF.

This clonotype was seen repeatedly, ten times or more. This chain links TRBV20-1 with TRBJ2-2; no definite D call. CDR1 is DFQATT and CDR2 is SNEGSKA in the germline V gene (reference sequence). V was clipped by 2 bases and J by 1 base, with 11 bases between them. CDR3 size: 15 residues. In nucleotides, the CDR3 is TGCAGTGCTAGAACGGCCGGCCAGAACACCGGGGAGCTGTTTTTT. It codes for CSARTAGQNTGELFF.

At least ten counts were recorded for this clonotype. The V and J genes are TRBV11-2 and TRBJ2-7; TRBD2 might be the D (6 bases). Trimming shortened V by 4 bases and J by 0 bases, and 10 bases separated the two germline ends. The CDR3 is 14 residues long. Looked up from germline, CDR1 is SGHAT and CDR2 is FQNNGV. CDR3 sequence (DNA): TGTGCCAGCAGCTCTCGGACTACCTCCTACGAGCAGTACTTC. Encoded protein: CASSSRTTSYEQYF.

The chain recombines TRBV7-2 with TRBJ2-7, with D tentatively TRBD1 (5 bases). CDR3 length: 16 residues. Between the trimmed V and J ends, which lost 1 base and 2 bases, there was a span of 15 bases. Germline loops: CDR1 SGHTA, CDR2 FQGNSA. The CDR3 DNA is TGTGCCAGCAGCTTAGATCTGACAGTTACCGCCTACGAGCAGTACTTC. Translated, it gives CASSLDLTVTAYEQYF.

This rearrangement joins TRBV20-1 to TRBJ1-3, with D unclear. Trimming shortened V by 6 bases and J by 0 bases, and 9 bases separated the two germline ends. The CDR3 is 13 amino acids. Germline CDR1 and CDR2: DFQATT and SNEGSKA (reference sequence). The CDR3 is CSASRSSGNTIYF. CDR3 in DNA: TGCAGTGCCAGTCGGAGCTCTGGAAACACCATATATTTT.

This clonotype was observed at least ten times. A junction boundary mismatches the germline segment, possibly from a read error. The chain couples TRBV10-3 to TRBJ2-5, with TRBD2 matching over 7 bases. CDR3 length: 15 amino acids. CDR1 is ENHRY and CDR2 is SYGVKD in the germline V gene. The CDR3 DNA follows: TGTGCCAGCAGTGATTCCGCGGGAGCCCAAGAGACCCAGTACTTC. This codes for CASSDSAGAQETQYF.

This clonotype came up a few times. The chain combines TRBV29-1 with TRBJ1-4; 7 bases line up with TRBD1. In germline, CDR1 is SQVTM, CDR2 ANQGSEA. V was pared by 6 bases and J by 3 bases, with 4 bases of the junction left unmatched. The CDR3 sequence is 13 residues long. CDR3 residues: CSVVQGSNEKLFF. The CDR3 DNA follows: TGCAGCGTAGTACAGGGGTCTAATGAAAAACTGTTTTTT.

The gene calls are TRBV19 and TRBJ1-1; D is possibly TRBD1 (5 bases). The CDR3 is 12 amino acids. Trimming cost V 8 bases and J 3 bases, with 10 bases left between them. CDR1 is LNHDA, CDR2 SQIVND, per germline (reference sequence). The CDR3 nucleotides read TGTGCCAGTCAATGGGGGGACACTGAAGCTTTCTTT. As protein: CASQWGDTEAFF.

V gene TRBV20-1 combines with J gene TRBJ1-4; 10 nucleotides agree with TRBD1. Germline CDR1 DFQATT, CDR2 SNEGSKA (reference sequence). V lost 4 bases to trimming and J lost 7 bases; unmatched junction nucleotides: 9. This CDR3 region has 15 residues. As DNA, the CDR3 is TGCAGTGCTACGTATACGGGACAGGGGTTTGAAAAACTGTTTTTT. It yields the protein CSATYTGQGFEKLFF.

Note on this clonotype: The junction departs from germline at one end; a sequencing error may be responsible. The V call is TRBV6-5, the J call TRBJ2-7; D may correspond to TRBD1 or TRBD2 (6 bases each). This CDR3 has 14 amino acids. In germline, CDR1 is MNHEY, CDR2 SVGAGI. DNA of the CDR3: TGCGCCAGCAGCTCGGATGGGGGGCGCTACGAGCAGTACTTC. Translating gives CASSSDGGRYEQYF.

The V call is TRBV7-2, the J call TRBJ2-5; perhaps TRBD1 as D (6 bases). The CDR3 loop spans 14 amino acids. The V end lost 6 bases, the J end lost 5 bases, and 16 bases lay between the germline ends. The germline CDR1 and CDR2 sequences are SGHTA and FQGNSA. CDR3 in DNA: TGTGCCAGCAGGCCGACGACAGGACGGGAGACCCAGTACTTC. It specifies CASRPTTGRETQYF.

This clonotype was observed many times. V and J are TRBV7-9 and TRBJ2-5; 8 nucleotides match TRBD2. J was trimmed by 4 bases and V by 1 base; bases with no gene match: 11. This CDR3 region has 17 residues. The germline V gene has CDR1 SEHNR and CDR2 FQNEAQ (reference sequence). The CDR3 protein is CASSLDGSERGTETQYF. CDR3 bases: TGTGCCAGCAGCTTAGACGGGAGCGAGCGGGGGACAGAGACCCAGTACTTC.

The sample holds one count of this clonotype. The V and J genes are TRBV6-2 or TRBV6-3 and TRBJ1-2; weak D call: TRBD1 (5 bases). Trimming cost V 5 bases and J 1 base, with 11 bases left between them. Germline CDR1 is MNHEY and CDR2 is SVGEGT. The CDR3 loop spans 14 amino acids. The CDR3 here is CASSPGWSNYGYTF. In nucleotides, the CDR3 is TGTGCCAGCAGTCCAGGGTGGAGTAACTATGGCTACACCTTC.

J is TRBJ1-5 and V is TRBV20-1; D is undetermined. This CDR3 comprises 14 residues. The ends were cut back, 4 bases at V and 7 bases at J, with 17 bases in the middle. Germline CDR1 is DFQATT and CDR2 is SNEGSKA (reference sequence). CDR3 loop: CSATGHRTSQPQHF. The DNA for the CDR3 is TGCAGTGCTACGGGCCACCGAACCAGCCAGCCCCAGCATTTT.

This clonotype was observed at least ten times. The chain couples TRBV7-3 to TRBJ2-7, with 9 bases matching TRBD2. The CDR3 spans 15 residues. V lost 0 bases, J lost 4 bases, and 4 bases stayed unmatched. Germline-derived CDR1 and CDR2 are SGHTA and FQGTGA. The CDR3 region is CASSLTGGREYEQYF. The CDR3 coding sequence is TGTGCCAGCAGCTTAACTGGCGGGAGGGAGTACGAGCAGTACTTC. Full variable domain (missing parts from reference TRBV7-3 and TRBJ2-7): GAGVSQTPSNKVTEKGKYVELRCDPISGHTALYWYRQSLGQGPEFLIYFQGTGAADDSGLPNDRFFAVRPEGSVSTLKIQRTERGDSAVYLCASSLTGGREYEQYFGPGTRLTVT.

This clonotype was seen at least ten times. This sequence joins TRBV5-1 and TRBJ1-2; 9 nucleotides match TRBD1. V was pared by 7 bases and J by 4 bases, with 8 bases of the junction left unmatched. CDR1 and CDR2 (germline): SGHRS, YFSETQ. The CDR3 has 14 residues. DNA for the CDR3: TGCGCCAGCGGGAGACAGGGGGGAAGCTATGGCTACACCTTC. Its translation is CASGRQGGSYGYTF.

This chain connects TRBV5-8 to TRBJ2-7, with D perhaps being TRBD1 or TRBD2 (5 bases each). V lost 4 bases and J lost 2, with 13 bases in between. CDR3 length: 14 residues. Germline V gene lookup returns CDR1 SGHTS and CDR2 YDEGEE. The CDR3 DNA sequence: TGTGCCAGCAGCGCTAGGGACGTCACCTACGAGCAGTACTTC. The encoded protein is CASSARDVTYEQYF.

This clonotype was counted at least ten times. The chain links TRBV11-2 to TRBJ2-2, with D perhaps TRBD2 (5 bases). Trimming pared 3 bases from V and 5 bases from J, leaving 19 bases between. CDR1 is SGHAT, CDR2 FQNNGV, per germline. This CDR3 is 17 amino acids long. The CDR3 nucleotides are TGTGCCAGCAGCTTCGGTTTTACGAGCGGCAGGACCGGGGAGCTGTTTTTT. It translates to CASSFGFTSGRTGELFF.

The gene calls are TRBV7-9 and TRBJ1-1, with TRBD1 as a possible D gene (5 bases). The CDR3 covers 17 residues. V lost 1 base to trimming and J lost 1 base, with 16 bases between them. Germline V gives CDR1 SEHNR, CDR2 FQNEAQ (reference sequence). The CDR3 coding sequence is TGTGCCAGCAGCTTAGTCGGGGGGTTCGGGGCGAACACTGAAGCTTTCTTT. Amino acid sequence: CASSLVGGFGANTEAFF.

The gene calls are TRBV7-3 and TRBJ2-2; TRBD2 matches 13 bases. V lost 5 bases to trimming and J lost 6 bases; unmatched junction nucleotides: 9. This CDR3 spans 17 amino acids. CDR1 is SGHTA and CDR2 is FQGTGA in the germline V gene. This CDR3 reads CASSRTGLAGEAGELFF. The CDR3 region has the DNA TGTGCCAGCAGCCGTACAGGACTAGCGGGAGAGGCCGGGGAGCTGTTTTTT.

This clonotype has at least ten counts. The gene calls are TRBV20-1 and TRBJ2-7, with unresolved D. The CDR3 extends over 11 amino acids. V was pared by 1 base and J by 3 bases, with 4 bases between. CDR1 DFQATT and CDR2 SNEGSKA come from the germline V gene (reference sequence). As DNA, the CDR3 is TGCAGTGCTAGAGGCAGCTACGAGCAGTACTTC. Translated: CSARGSYEQYF.

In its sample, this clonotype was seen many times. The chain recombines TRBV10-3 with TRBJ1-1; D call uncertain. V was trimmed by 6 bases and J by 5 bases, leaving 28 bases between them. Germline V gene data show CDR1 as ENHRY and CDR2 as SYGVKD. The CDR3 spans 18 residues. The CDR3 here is CAIRGLISGMHTRTEAFF. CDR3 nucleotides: TGTGCCATCAGAGGACTGATCTCCGGGATGCATACCCGTACTGAAGCTTTCTTT.

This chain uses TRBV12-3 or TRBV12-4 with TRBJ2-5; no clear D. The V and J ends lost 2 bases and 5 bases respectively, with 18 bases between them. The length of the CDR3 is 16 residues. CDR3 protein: CASSLRLSTWWETQYF. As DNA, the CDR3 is TGTGCCAGCAGTTTACGGCTTTCCACGTGGTGGGAGACCCAGTACTTC.